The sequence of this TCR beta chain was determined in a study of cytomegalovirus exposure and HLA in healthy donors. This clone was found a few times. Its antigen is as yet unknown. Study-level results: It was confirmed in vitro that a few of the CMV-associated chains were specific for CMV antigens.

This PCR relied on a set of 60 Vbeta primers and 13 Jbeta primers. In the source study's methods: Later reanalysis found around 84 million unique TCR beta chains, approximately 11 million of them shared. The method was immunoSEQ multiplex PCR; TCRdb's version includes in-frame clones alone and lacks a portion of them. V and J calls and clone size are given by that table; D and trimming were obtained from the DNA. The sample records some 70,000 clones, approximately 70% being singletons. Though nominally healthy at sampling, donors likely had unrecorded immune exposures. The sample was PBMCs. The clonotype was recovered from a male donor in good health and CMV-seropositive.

In DNA form, the CDR3 reads TGTGCCACCAGCAGAGAGCGGGGGGGCACAGATACGCAGTATTTT. Amino acids: CATSRERGGTDTQYF. The chain joins TRBV15 to TRBJ2-3, with TRBD2 matching 8 bases. V gave up 0 bases and J gave up 1 base; unmatched junction bases: 0. The CDR3 consists of 15 residues. CDR1 is LNHNV, CDR2 YYDKDF, per germline (reference sequence).